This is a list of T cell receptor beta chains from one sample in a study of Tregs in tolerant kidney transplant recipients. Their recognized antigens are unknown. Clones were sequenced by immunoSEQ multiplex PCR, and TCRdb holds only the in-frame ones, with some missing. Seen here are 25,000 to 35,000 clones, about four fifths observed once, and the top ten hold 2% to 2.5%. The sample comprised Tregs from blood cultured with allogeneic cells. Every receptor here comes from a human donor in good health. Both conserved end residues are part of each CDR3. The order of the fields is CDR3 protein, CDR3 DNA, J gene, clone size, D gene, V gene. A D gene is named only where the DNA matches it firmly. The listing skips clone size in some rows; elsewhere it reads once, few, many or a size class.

CDR3: CASSSQGGSQHF
DNA: TGTGCCAGCAGCTCACAGGGGGGGTCCCAGCATTTT
J: TRBJ1-5
size: once
D: TRBD1
V: TRBV7-9

CDR3: CASSAPGGTANEQYF
DNA: TGTGCCAGCAGCGCCCCAGGGGGGACGGCAAACGAGCAGTACTTC
J: TRBJ2-7
size: -
D: -
V: TRBV9

CDR3: CASSPTRPRDTQYF
DNA: TGTGCCAGCAGCCCGACCAGGCCCCGCGATACGCAGTATTTT
J: TRBJ2-3
size: -
D: -
V: TRBV7-2

CDR3: CASSRTTGDSPLHF
DNA: TGTGCCAGCAGCCGAACGACAGGGGATTCACCCCTCCACTTT
J: TRBJ1-6
size: -
D: TRBD1
V: TRBV7-9

CDR3: CASSGGNEQYF
DNA: TGTGCCAGTTCGGGTGGGAACGAGCAGTACTTC
J: TRBJ2-7
size: -
D: -
V: TRBV6-5

CDR3: CASSQDGGDRQETQYF
DNA: TGTGCCAGCAGCCAAGACGGGGGAGACCGCCAAGAGACCCAGTACTTC
J: TRBJ2-5
size: -
D: -
V: TRBV4-2

CDR3: CASSLGSGTYSNQPQHF
DNA: TGTGCCAGCAGCTTGGGCTCCGGGACGTATAGCAATCAGCCCCAGCATTTT
J: TRBJ1-5
size: -
D: -
V: TRBV5-6

CDR3: CASSTQRQGQRSYEQYF
DNA: TGTGCCAGCAGCACGCAACGACAGGGGCAAAGATCCTACGAGCAGTACTTC
J: TRBJ2-7
size: -
D: TRBD1
V: TRBV7-1

CDR3: CASSLADRAYGYTF
DNA: TGTGCCAGCAGCTTAGCTGACAGAGCCTATGGCTACACCTTC
J: TRBJ1-2
size: -
D: -
V: TRBV11-2

CDR3: CASSFLSGSEAFF
DNA: TGTGCCAGCAGCTTTCTGTCTGGATCCGAAGCTTTCTTT
J: TRBJ1-1
size: -
D: -
V: TRBV7-2

CDR3: CASGLGNTDTQYF
DNA: TGTGCTAGTGGTTTGGGCAACACAGATACGCAGTATTTT
J: TRBJ2-3
size: -
D: -
V: TRBV12-5

CDR3: CASSDGTSGFYEQYF
DNA: TGTGCCAGCAGCGATGGGACTAGCGGGTTCTACGAGCAGTACTTC
J: TRBJ2-7
size: few
D: TRBD2
V: TRBV5-5

CDR3: CASSLEPSGGQYF
DNA: TGTGCCAGCAGCTTGGAGCCTTCCGGCGGGCAGTACTTC
J: TRBJ2-7
size: -
D: -
V: TRBV5-4

CDR3: CASSPPMGVGETQYF
DNA: TGTGCCAGCAGCCCCCCCATGGGAGTAGGGGAGACCCAGTACTTC
J: TRBJ2-5
size: -
D: -
V: TRBV21-1

CDR3: CASSPTGTRAETQYF
DNA: TGTGCCAGCAGCCCGACCGGGACCCGGGCAGAGACCCAGTACTTC
J: TRBJ2-5
size: -
D: -
V: TRBV5-8

CDR3: CASNWEGKNTEAFF
DNA: TGTGCCAGCAACTGGGAGGGTAAAAACACTGAAGCTTTCTTT
J: TRBJ1-1
size: -
D: -
V: TRBV5-5

CDR3: CASSLTGSYEQYF
DNA: TGTGCCAGCAGCTTGACAGGGAGCTACGAGCAGTACTTC
J: TRBJ2-7
size: -
D: TRBD1
V: TRBV2

CDR3: CASSGSNNRDLNTEAFF
DNA: TGTGCCAGCAGCGGCTCGAATAACAGGGATCTGAACACTGAAGCTTTCTTT
J: TRBJ1-1
size: few
D: -
V: TRBV12-1

CDR3: CASSYQGQFGF
DNA: TGTGCCAGCAGTTACCAAGGACAGTTTGGATTT
J: TRBJ1-3
size: -
D: -
V: TRBV6-5

CDR3: CASSLGDKYNEQFF
DNA: TGCGCCAGCAGCTTGGGGGATAAGTACAATGAGCAGTTCTTC
J: TRBJ2-1
size: -
D: -
V: TRBV5-1

CDR3: CASSELGTGSGYTF
DNA: TGTGCCAGCAGTGAACTGGGGACAGGGAGTGGCTACACCTTC
J: TRBJ1-2
size: few
D: TRBD1
V: TRBV6-1

CDR3: CASRPQGVNTEAFF
DNA: TGTGCCAGTAGGCCACAGGGGGTAAACACTGAAGCTTTCTTT
J: TRBJ1-1
size: -
D: TRBD1
V: TRBV19

CDR3: CASSGVDSGRRTGELFF
DNA: TGTGCCAGCAGTGGGGTGGATAGCGGGAGAAGGACCGGGGAGCTGTTTTTT
J: TRBJ2-2
size: -
D: TRBD2
V: TRBV6-1

CDR3: CASSEWGSSYNEQFF
DNA: TGTGCCAGCAGTGAATGGGGCAGCTCCTACAATGAGCAGTTCTTC
J: TRBJ2-1
size: -
D: -
V: TRBV2

CDR3: CASSLSQRDEQYF
DNA: TGTGCCAGCTCACTGTCGCAGAGGGACGAGCAGTACTTC
J: TRBJ2-7
size: -
D: -
V: TRBV18

CDR3: CASSKLAGVTGGELFF
DNA: TGTGCCAGCAGCAAACTAGCGGGAGTGACCGGCGGGGAGCTGTTTTTT
J: TRBJ2-2
size: -
D: TRBD2
V: TRBV6-6

CDR3: CASQPGGSGQPQHF
DNA: TGTGCCAGCCAACCGGGGGGGAGCGGGCAGCCCCAGCATTTT
J: TRBJ1-5
size: -
D: -
V: TRBV19

CDR3: CSVGGTYEQYF
DNA: TGCAGCGTTGGGGGGACCTACGAGCAGTACTTC
J: TRBJ2-7
size: -
D: -
V: TRBV29-1

CDR3: CASSLGQYMNTEAFF
DNA: TGTGCCAGCAGCTTGGGACAGTACATGAACACTGAAGCTTTCTTT
J: TRBJ1-1
size: -
D: TRBD1
V: TRBV11-3

CDR3: CASSLRGQGTEAFF
DNA: TGTGCCAGCAGCTTACGGGGACAGGGCACTGAAGCTTTCTTT
J: TRBJ1-1
size: few
D: TRBD1
V: TRBV7-3

CDR3: CASSIRGQETQYF
DNA: TGTGCCAGTAGTATAAGGGGCCAAGAGACCCAGTACTTC
J: TRBJ2-5
size: -
D: -
V: TRBV19

CDR3: CASSPKNTGELFF
DNA: TGTGCCAGCAGCCCCAAGAACACCGGGGAGCTGTTTTTT
J: TRBJ2-2
size: -
D: -
V: TRBV7-3

CDR3: CASSQDFFSYNEQFF
DNA: TGCGCCAGCAGCCAGGACTTCTTCTCCTACAATGAGCAGTTCTTC
J: TRBJ2-1
size: few
D: -
V: TRBV4-3

CDR3: CASSVGRASGRSDEQYF
DNA: TGTGCCAGCAGCGTCGGCAGAGCTAGCGGGAGGAGCGACGAGCAGTACTTC
J: TRBJ2-7
size: -
D: TRBD2
V: TRBV9

CDR3: CATSRRGTSGGYIEQFF
DNA: TGTGCCACCAGCCGCCGCGGGACTAGCGGGGGGTATATTGAGCAGTTCTTC
J: TRBJ2-1
size: once
D: TRBD2
V: TRBV15

CDR3: CASSSTALPEAFF
DNA: TGTGCCAGCAGTTCCACCGCATTACCTGAAGCTTTCTTT
J: TRBJ1-1
size: -
D: -
V: TRBV6-5

CDR3: CASSLVQGNLDGYTF
DNA: TGTGCCAGCAGCTTAGTTCAGGGGAACCTCGATGGCTACACCTTC
J: TRBJ1-2
size: once
D: -
V: TRBV7-8

CDR3: CASSPAPTRLVGSYNEQFF
DNA: TGTGCCAGCAGCCCAGCCCCCACTCGACTAGTAGGCTCCTACAATGAGCAGTTCTTC
J: TRBJ2-1
size: -
D: -
V: TRBV7-8

CDR3: CASSSRTEQFF
DNA: TGTGCCAGCAGTAGCCGGACTGAGCAGTTCTTC
J: TRBJ2-1
size: -
D: -
V: TRBV7-9

CDR3: CASSLDGGDYGYTF
DNA: TGTGCCAGCAGCTTAGATGGGGGTGACTATGGCTACACCTTC
J: TRBJ1-2
size: -
D: -
V: TRBV11-3

CDR3: CASSWQEGFYNEQFF
DNA: TGCGCCAGCAGCTGGCAGGAGGGGTTCTACAATGAGCAGTTCTTC
J: TRBJ2-1
size: -
D: -
V: TRBV5-1

CDR3: CASSLAGGQTDTQYF
DNA: TGCGCCAGCAGCTTAGCGGGGGGGCAGACAGATACGCAGTATTTT
J: TRBJ2-3
size: -
D: TRBD2
V: TRBV5-1

CDR3: CASSQEGRGKLSSGANVLTF
DNA: TGCGCCAGCAGCCAAGAAGGCAGGGGGAAACTAAGCTCTGGGGCCAACGTCCTGACTTTC
J: TRBJ2-6
size: -
D: TRBD1
V: TRBV4-1

CDR3: CASSLGSGADQETQYF
DNA: TGTGCCAGCAGCTTGGGGTCGGGGGCCGACCAAGAGACCCAGTACTTC
J: TRBJ2-5
size: -
D: -
V: TRBV5-4

CDR3: CASSIVTGTSGRGEQFF
DNA: TGTGCCAGTAGTATAGTTACCGGGACTAGCGGGAGGGGTGAGCAGTTCTTC
J: TRBJ2-1
size: -
D: TRBD2
V: TRBV19